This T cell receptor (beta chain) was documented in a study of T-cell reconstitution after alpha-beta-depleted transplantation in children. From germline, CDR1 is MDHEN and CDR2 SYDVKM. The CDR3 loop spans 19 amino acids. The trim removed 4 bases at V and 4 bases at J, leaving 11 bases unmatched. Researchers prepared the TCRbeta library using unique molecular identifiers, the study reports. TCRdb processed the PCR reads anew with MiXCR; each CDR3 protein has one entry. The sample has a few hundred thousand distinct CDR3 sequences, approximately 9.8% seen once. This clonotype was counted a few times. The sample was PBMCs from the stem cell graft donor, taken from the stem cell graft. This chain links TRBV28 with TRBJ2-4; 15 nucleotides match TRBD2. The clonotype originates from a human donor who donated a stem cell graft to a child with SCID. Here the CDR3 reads CASSSPTGLAGGKKNIQYF. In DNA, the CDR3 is TGTGCCAGCAGTTCTCCCACCGGACTAGCGGGGGGGAAAAAAAACATTCAGTACTTC.